The 13 T cell receptor beta chains below were found in one sample sequenced in a study of cytomegalovirus exposure and HLA in healthy donors. The PCR had 60 Vbeta and 13 Jbeta primers. TCRdb keeps only in-frame clones here, not all; method: immunoSEQ multiplex PCR. Here the sample spans 130,000 or so clones, approximately 80% being singletons. The material sequenced was PBMCs. Source of these receptors: a woman aged 55-75 years in good health and CMV-seronegative.

The chain links TRBV28 to TRBJ2-7, with D possibly TRBD1 on 6 matching bases. The CDR3 is made up of 15 amino acids. The ends were cut back, 2 bases at V and 0 bases at J, with 11 bases in the middle. CDR1 and CDR2 from the germline V gene are MDHEN and SYDVKM. The CDR3, as DNA: TGTGCCAGCAGTTTAAAGCGGACAGACTCCTACGAGCAGTACTTC. Its translation: CASSLKRTDSYEQYF.

This clone was counted a few times. The genes are TRBV5-6 and TRBJ1-1, with 7 bases fitting TRBD1. The CDR3 has 14 amino acids. With V trimmed by 4 bases and J by 5 bases, 8 bases remained unmatched. Per germline, CDR1 SGHDT and CDR2 YYEEEE. Here the CDR3 reads CASSEGTVGTEAFF. CDR3 nucleotides: TGTGCCAGCAGCGAAGGGACAGTCGGTACTGAAGCTTTCTTT.

The V and J genes are TRBV5-1 and TRBJ1-4; D unclear. Looked up from germline, CDR1 is SGHRS and CDR2 is YFSETQ. This CDR3 has 15 amino acids. V was trimmed by 3 bases and J by 1 base, leaving 10 bases between them. CDR3 DNA: TGCGCCAGCAGCTCGACCCCGGGAACTAATGAAAAACTGTTTTTT. Translated: CASSSTPGTNEKLFF.

This clone has a handful of counts. This chain uses TRBV5-1 with TRBJ2-7; tentative D call: TRBD2 (6 bases). The V end was cut by 2 bases, the J end by 3 bases, with 15 bases between. From germline, CDR1 is SGHRS and CDR2 YFSETQ. This CDR3 has 15 amino acids. The CDR3 protein is CASSLGSGEIYEQYF. Here the CDR3 DNA reads TGCGCCAGCAGCTTAGGTAGCGGTGAAATCTACGAGCAGTACTTC.

The J gene is TRBJ2-5, the V gene TRBV2, with TRBD2 matching 8 bases. The V and J ends lost 2 bases and 6 bases, in that order; junction bases with no gene match: 8. This CDR3 is built from 15 residues. Looked up from germline, CDR1 is SNHLY and CDR2 is FYNNEI. The CDR3 nucleotides read TGTGCCAGCAGTGAACAGAACGGGAGGGGGAAGACCCAGTACTTC. It encodes CASSEQNGRGKTQYF.

The gene calls are TRBV6-1 and TRBJ2-5, with 9 bases identical to TRBD2. The CDR3 totals 15 residues. V shed 7 bases, J shed 2 bases, and the junction held 8 bases outside the gene matches. Germline V gene data show CDR1 as MNHNS and CDR2 as SASEGT. CDR3 DNA sequence: TGTGCCAGCACTAGGGCTAGCGGGGATCAAGAGACCCAGTACTTC. Amino acid sequence: CASTRASGDQETQYF.

V usage is TRBV7-9 and J usage is TRBJ2-2; no firm D call. The V and J ends lost 4 bases and 9 bases respectively, with 15 bases between them. The CDR3 spans 14 residues. CDR1 and CDR2 from the germline V gene are SEHNR and FQNEAQ (reference sequence). The CDR3 region is CASSSPTEPRELFF. In nucleotides, the CDR3 is TGTGCCAGCAGCTCACCGACGGAGCCCAGGGAGCTGTTTTTT.

With respect to this clone: Other nucleotide sequences in the sample specify the same CDR3. J is TRBJ1-2 and V is TRBV5-1, with 9 nucleotides matching TRBD1. V lost 7 bases, J lost 8 bases, and 21 bases stayed unmatched. Germline CDR1 and CDR2: SGHRS and YFSETQ. The CDR3 loop spans 17 amino acids. The CDR3 DNA reads as TGCGCCAGCCGCCGCTTTACAGGGGGCCGGGGACAGGAGGGCTACACCTTC. It yields the protein CASRRFTGGRGQEGYTF. The variable domain in full, with the rest retrieved from reference TRBV5-1 and TRBJ1-2, is KAGVTQTPRYLIKTRGQQVTLSCSPISGHRSVSWYQQTPGQGLQFLFEYFSETQRNKGNFPGRFSGRQFSNSRSEMNVSTLELGDSALYLCASRRFTGGRGQEGYTFGSGTRLTVV.

J is TRBJ2-7 and V is TRBV9; 11 positions match TRBD1. The germline CDR1 and CDR2 sequences are SGDLS and YYNGEE. The CDR3 spans 15 residues. Trimming cost V 4 bases and J 5 bases; bases outside gene matches: 8. As DNA, the CDR3 is TGTGCCAGCAGCCCCCGGACAGGGGGCATCCACGAGCAGTACTTC. Protein product: CASSPRTGGIHEQYF.

This clone turned up a few times. The genes are TRBV11-1 and TRBJ2-3, with 8 bases aligning to TRBD1. V was pared by 7 bases and J by 2 bases, with 8 bases of the junction left unmatched. This CDR3 has 15 amino acids. The germline V gene encodes CDR1 SGHAT and CDR2 FQDESV (reference sequence). The CDR3 DNA sequence: TGTGCCAGCACCAAAAGGACAGGGATCACAGATACGCAGTATTTT. As protein: CASTKRTGITDTQYF.

The rearrangement uses TRBV27 and TRBJ2-5; D possibly corresponds to TRBD2 (5 bases). The germline CDR1 and CDR2 sequences are MNHEY and SMNVEV (reference sequence). This CDR3 comprises 16 residues. Trimming took 2 bases from V and 5 from J, leaving 18 bases between them. The CDR3 DNA reads as TGTGCCAGCAGTTTAGCTGCGGGTGTGAAGGGCGAGACCCAGTACTTC. It codes for CASSLAAGVKGETQYF.

The chain combines TRBV6-1 with TRBJ1-2; 7 bases line up with TRBD1. Looked up from germline, CDR1 is MNHNS and CDR2 is SASEGT. This CDR3 is 13 amino acids long. With V trimmed by 8 bases and J by 6 bases, 9 bases remained unmatched. This chain's CDR3 is CASQVGQGDGYTF. CDR3 DNA: TGTGCCAGCCAAGTGGGGCAGGGGGATGGCTACACCTTC.

The chain joins TRBV9 to TRBJ2-2, with 8 bases identical to TRBD2. The CDR3 loop spans 12 amino acids. Germline values: CDR1 SGDLS, CDR2 YYNGEE. V was clipped by 10 bases and J by 4 bases; unmatched bases: 3. The CDR3 DNA reads TGTGCCGCAAGCGGGGGCACCGGGGAGCTGTTTTTT. Amino acids: CAASGGTGELFF.